This T cell receptor (beta chain) was obtained from a study of T cell repertoires and HLA-DP antigens. Background on the study: Alloreactive CD4+ T cells targeted HLA-DP on transduced HeLa. Average DNA input: around 200 ng for CD137+CD4+ sorts, around 1,200 ng pre-culture.

Germline V gene sequence: CDR1 SGHTA, CDR2 FQGNSA. There are 16 residues in the CDR3. Trimming stripped 2 bases from V and 2 bases from J, with 10 bases between. For this clone: The antigen remains undetermined.

Sequencing used immunoSEQ multiplex PCR; TCRdb keeps in-frame clones, though not all of them. Altogether about 73,000 clones are present, around four fifths being singletons, with the ten largest covering more than 1.5%. The V call is TRBV7-2, the J call TRBJ2-6, with a weak D call TRBD1 (6 bases). This clonotype was sampled from a man aged 60 to 75 in good health and CMV-seronegative. The specimen was CD4+ T cells from PBMCs. The CDR3 loop is CASSLQGNTGANVLTF. Written as DNA, the CDR3 is TGTGCCAGCAGCTTACAGGGGAATACTGGGGCCAACGTCCTGACTTTC.